A selection of T cell receptor beta chains follows, all from one sample in a study of CD8+ T cells in alopecia areata. Sequenced by immunoSEQ multiplex PCR; TCRdb stores in-frame clones only, minus some. The table includes 210,000 or so clones, under 70% detected once. The sample here was CD4+ T cells sorted from blood, taken at approximately week 44, from a patient treated with tofacitinib. These receptors all stem from a human donor with alopecia areata. The CDR3 runs from the conserved cysteine through the conserved F or W. The order of the fields is CDR3 length, D gene, J gene, clone size, V gene, CDR3 protein, CDR3 DNA. The D gene is left open where the match is weak. Size is stated for part of the rows, as once, few or many counts, or as a class when the clone is expanded.

14	.	TRBJ1-1	once	TRBV7-2	CASSSPGAQTEAFF	TGTGCCAGCAGCTCCCCGGGGGCGCAAACTGAAGCTTTCTTT
15	.	TRBJ1-6	.	TRBV6-5	CASSYIRAGNSPLHF	TGTGCCAGCAGTTACATACGGGCAGGCAATTCACCCCTCCACTTT
13	.	TRBJ1-2	once	TRBV4-3	CASSQDHPLQMTF	TGCGCCAGCAGCCAAGATCATCCGCTTCAGATGACCTTC
15	.	TRBJ1-1	.	TRBV29-1	CSVASRTERNTEAFF	TGCAGCGTTGCCTCCCGGACAGAGAGGAACACTGAAGCTTTCTTT
18	TRBD2	TRBJ2-3	few	TRBV7-8	CASSLGSGAGHITDTQYF	TGTGCCAGCAGCTTAGGGAGCGGGGCGGGGCACATCACAGATACGCAGTATTTT
18	.	TRBJ2-1	few	TRBV7-2	CASSPPTLTRTRRNEQFF	TGTGCCAGCAGCCCTCCAACCCTCACTAGGACTCGGCGCAATGAGCAGTTCTTC
13	.	TRBJ1-1	few	TRBV19	CASSESRGTEAFF	TGTGCCAGTAGTGAGAGCCGGGGCACTGAAGCTTTCTTT
13	.	TRBJ2-3	.	TRBV29-1	CSVDQGKGDTQYF	TGCAGCGTTGACCAGGGGAAGGGAGATACGCAGTATTTT
15	TRBD1	TRBJ2-4	.	TRBV5-6	CASSLRVAGGDIQYF	TGTGCCAGCAGCTTGCGAGTCGCAGGGGGCGACATTCAGTACTTC
15	.	TRBJ2-3	.	TRBV27	CASSPGGRWADTQYF	TGTGCCAGCAGTCCAGGCGGGCGGTGGGCAGATACGCAGTATTTT
12	.	TRBJ2-3	once	TRBV7-9	CASSLGTDTQYF	TGTGCCAGCAGTTTAGGAACAGATACGCAGTATTTT
11	.	TRBJ2-1	few	TRBV19	CASSERNEQFF	TGTGCCAGTAGCGAGCGCAATGAGCAGTTCTTC
14	.	TRBJ2-4	.	TRBV7-3	CASSLGGGRDIQYF	TGTGCCAGCAGCTTGGGCGGAGGTCGGGACATTCAGTACTTC
13	.	TRBJ1-6	few	TRBV30	CAWRDRKNSPLHF	TGTGCCTGGAGAGACAGGAAAAATTCACCCCTCCACTTT
13	.	TRBJ1-2	.	TRBV29-1	CSAGQLTNYGYTF	TGCAGCGCAGGACAGCTAACTAACTATGGCTACACCTTC
14	.	TRBJ2-1	few	TRBV11-2	CASSLYETYNEQFF	TGTGCCAGCAGCTTATACGAGACCTACAATGAGCAGTTCTTC
15	TRBD1	TRBJ1-6	.	TRBV27	CASGTGGPYNSPLHF	TGTGCCAGCGGGACAGGGGGCCCCTATAATTCACCCCTCCACTTT
13	TRBD1	TRBJ2-7	.	TRBV29-1	CSVDGDSPYEQYF	TGCAGCGTTGATGGGGACAGTCCCTACGAGCAGTACTTC
13	.	TRBJ1-2	.	TRBV2	CANPGRTNYGYTF	TGTGCCAACCCGGGACGGACGAACTATGGCTACACCTTC
14	.	TRBJ2-1	.	TRBV13	CASSLALAAGEQFF	TGTGCCAGCAGCTTAGCTCTGGCGGCCGGTGAGCAGTTCTTC
15	TRBD1	TRBJ2-5	.	TRBV11-2	CASSLSRGLVETQYF	TGTGCCAGCAGCTTATCCAGGGGGCTAGTTGAGACCCAGTACTTC
14	.	TRBJ1-2	.	TRBV19	CASSIAQTYYGYTF	TGTGCCAGTAGTATCGCCCAGACGTACTATGGCTACACCTTC
13	.	TRBJ1-2	.	TRBV7-2	CASSTQVGYGYTF	TGTGCCAGCAGCACACAGGTGGGCTATGGCTACACCTTC
14	.	TRBJ2-4	.	TRBV7-2	CASSHGEAKNIQYF	TGTGCCAGCAGCCACGGGGAAGCCAAAAACATTCAGTACTTC
15	.	TRBJ2-3	.	TRBV11-1	CASSSDRTGTDTQYF	TGTGCCAGCAGCTCGGATAGGACGGGCACAGATACGCAGTATTTT
12	.	TRBJ1-2	few	TRBV29-1	CSVERLNYGYTF	TGCAGCGTTGAGAGATTGAACTATGGCTACACCTTC
14	.	TRBJ1-1	few	TRBV5-1	CASSGAQGNTEAFF	TGCGCCAGCAGCGGAGCACAGGGGAACACTGAAGCTTTCTTT
14	TRBD1	TRBJ1-5	.	TRBV27	CASSGQGGNQPQHF	TGTGCCAGCAGTGGACAGGGAGGGAATCAGCCCCAGCATTTT
15	TRBD1	TRBJ1-6	once	TRBV7-2	CASRPGTAYNSPLHF	TGTGCCAGCAGGCCTGGGACAGCCTATAATTCACCCCTCCACTTT
17	TRBD1	TRBJ2-1	.	TRBV10-1	CASSEPLGTGSMNEQFF	TGCGCCAGCAGTGAGCCCCTCGGGACAGGGTCGATGAATGAGCAGTTCTTC
14	TRBD2	TRBJ2-1	once	TRBV7-7	CASSPGLANTEQFF	TGTGCCAGCAGCCCGGGACTAGCGAACACTGAGCAGTTCTTC
14	.	TRBJ1-5	few	TRBV25-1	CASSELASNQPQHF	TGTGCCAGCAGTGAGCTGGCGTCCAATCAGCCCCAGCATTTT
12	.	TRBJ1-1	few	TRBV25-1	CASVVGNTEAFF	TGTGCCAGCGTCGTAGGGAACACTGAAGCTTTCTTT
14	TRBD1	TRBJ2-7	.	TRBV15	CATSRDRGSYEQYF	TGTGCCACCAGCAGGGACAGGGGCTCCTACGAGCAGTACTTC
13	.	TRBJ2-1	many	TRBV7-2	CASSLGSNNEQFF	TGTGCCAGCAGCTTAGGGTCGAACAATGAGCAGTTCTTC
12	.	TRBJ1-5	.	TRBV29-1	CSVAEGAQPQHF	TGCAGCGTTGCTGAGGGCGCGCAGCCCCAGCATTTT
11	.	TRBJ2-1	once	TRBV18	CASSPRDEQFF	TGTGCCAGCTCACCTAGGGATGAGCAGTTCTTC
11	.	TRBJ2-1	once	TRBV27	CASRQGNEQFF	TGTGCCAGCAGGCAGGGGAATGAGCAGTTCTTC
15	.	TRBJ2-1	.	TRBV4-1	CASSVIISRGGRQFF	TGCGCCAGCAGCGTTATTATTTCGAGGGGGGGGCGGCAGTTCTTC
14	.	TRBJ1-2	.	TRBV27	CASTPTGASSGYTF	TGTGCCAGCACCCCGACAGGCGCCTCTTCTGGCTACACCTTC
13	.	TRBJ1-2	.	TRBV19	CASSFGADYGYTF	TGTGCCAGTAGTTTTGGGGCGGACTATGGCTACACCTTC
13	TRBD1	TRBJ1-2	many	TRBV5-6	CASSYGTEYGYTF	TGTGCCAGCAGCTACGGGACAGAGTATGGCTACACCTTC
13	.	TRBJ2-2	.	TRBV11-2	CASSVDYTGELFF	TGTGCCAGCAGCGTCGATTACACCGGGGAGCTGTTTTTT
15	TRBD1	TRBJ1-2	.	TRBV30	CAWSFSQGAVNGYTF	TGTGCCTGGAGCTTTTCACAGGGGGCCGTTAATGGCTACACCTTC
15	.	TRBJ2-3	few	TRBV29-1	CSVTTGIVGTDTQYF	TGCAGCGTCACAACAGGGATCGTTGGCACAGATACGCAGTATTTT
17	TRBD1	TRBJ1-5	.	TRBV4-3	CASSQEWRWTGEQPQHF	TGCGCCAGCAGCCAAGAATGGAGGTGGACAGGGGAACAGCCCCAGCATTTT
14	TRBD1	TRBJ2-7	.	TRBV29-1	CSVIGQGAAYEQYF	TGCAGCGTAATCGGACAGGGGGCTGCCTACGAGCAGTACTTC
13	.	TRBJ2-2	.	TRBV19	CASSVSSTGELFF	TGTGCCAGTAGTGTCTCTTCGACCGGGGAGCTGTTTTTT
14	.	TRBJ1-2	.	TRBV29-1	CSVDNGALNYGYTF	TGCAGCGTTGATAATGGGGCGCTCAACTATGGCTACACCTTC
15	TRBD1	TRBJ2-7	.	TRBV29-1	CSVEDDRGLTYEQYF	TGCAGCGTTGAAGATGACAGGGGGCTGACCTACGAGCAGTACTTC
13	.	TRBJ1-6	.	TRBV30	CAWKAGEGSPLHF	TGTGCCTGGAAGGCAGGGGAGGGTTCACCCCTCCACTTT